The next 29 T cell receptor beta chains were all read from a single sample in a study of blood T cell repertoires in COVID-19. Profiled with immunoSEQ multiplex PCR; TCRdb holds only in-frame clones, not every one. This table holds roughly 290,000 clones, 87% found once. Material for sequencing was PBMCs or T cells enriched from blood (not recorded which). The source is a woman aged 40-49 years who had recovered from COVID-19.

The rearrangement uses TRBV28 and TRBJ1-1; no clear D. CDR3 length: 12 residues. The germline V gene encodes CDR1 MDHEN and CDR2 SYDVKM. V was shortened by 1 base and J by 10 bases, with 10 bases between the two germline ends. Here the CDR3 DNA reads TGTGCCAGCAGTTTATCGGTTTCGGGAGCTTTCTTT. Protein product: CASSLSVSGAFF.

V gene TRBV12-2 combines with J gene TRBJ2-1; the DNA was not used to check the table's D call, TRBD2. TRBV12-2 is listed as a pseudogene. The CDR3 spans 13 residues. The CDR3 sequence: CASRLARDHEQFF. The CDR3 DNA is TGTGCAAGTCGCTTAGCGCGTGATCATGAGCAGTTCTTC.

The gene calls are TRBV21-1 and TRBJ1-6; the table's D call, TRBD1, was not checked against the DNA. TRBV21-1 constitutes a pseudogene. The CDR3 has 14 amino acids. CDR3 protein: CASSYRVHNSPLHF. In DNA, the CDR3 is TGTGCCAGCTCCTACAGGGTTCACAATTCACCCCTCCACTTT.

The chain joins TRBV16 to TRBJ1-5, with a possible D match to TRBD1 (6 bases). V was trimmed by 4 bases and J by 3 bases, leaving 10 bases between them. Germline V gene lookup returns CDR1 KGHSY and CDR2 FQNENV. The CDR3 totals 14 residues. This chain's CDR3 is CASSPQGYNQPQHF. The CDR3 DNA sequence: TGTGCCAGCAGCCCTCAGGGGTACAATCAGCCCCAGCATTTT.

The chain couples TRBV5-1 to TRBJ2-5, with D maybe TRBD2 (5 bases). Trimming left V 2 bases short and J 2 bases short, with 7 bases between. The CDR3 is made up of 13 amino acids. CDR1 is SGHRS and CDR2 is YFSETQ in the germline V gene. The CDR3 sequence is CASSFGGQETQYF. CDR3 bases: TGCGCCAGCAGCTTTGGCGGGCAAGAGACCCAGTACTTC.

This sequence joins TRBV5-1 and TRBJ1-1; D is undetermined. Germline assignment: CDR1 SGHRS and CDR2 YFSETQ. There are 15 residues in the CDR3. V lost 3 bases to trimming and J lost 3 bases, with 15 bases between them. The DNA of the CDR3 is TGCGCCAGCAGCTCCCGAGGGTTGTCAGACACTGAAGCTTTCTTT. Protein: CASSSRGLSDTEAFF. The whole variable domain, filled in from reference TRBV5-1 and TRBJ1-1, reads KAGVTQTPRYLIKTRGQQVTLSCSPISGHRSVSWYQQTPGQGLQFLFEYFSETQRNKGNFPGRFSGRQFSNSRSEMNVSTLELGDSALYLCASSSRGLSDTEAFFGQGTRLTVV.

This sequence joins TRBV7-2 and TRBJ2-5; no reliable D call. This CDR3 spans 11 amino acids. Per germline, CDR1 SGHTA and CDR2 FQGNSA. V gave up 2 bases and J gave up 9 bases, with 7 bases separating them. CDR3 DNA sequence: TGTGCCAGCAGCTTATTTGAGGCCCAGTACTTC. Translating gives CASSLFEAQYF.

This chain joins TRBV5-1 and TRBJ2-1, with 9 nucleotides matching TRBD2. Germline-derived CDR1 and CDR2 are SGHRS and YFSETQ. J was trimmed by 7 bases and V by 0 bases; bases with no gene match: 5. The CDR3 contains 15 residues. CDR3 loop: CASSLGVAGVNEQFF. DNA of the CDR3: TGCGCCAGCAGCTTGGGAGTAGCGGGAGTAAATGAGCAGTTCTTC.

V and J are TRBV7-8 and TRBJ2-7, with a possible D match to TRBD2 (6 bases). The ends were cut back, 3 bases at V and 3 bases at J, with 15 bases in the middle. The CDR3 runs to 15 residues. Germline lookup yields CDR1 SGHVS and CDR2 FQNEAQ. The chain's CDR3 is CASSFFGGSSYEQYF. CDR3 DNA: TGTGCCAGCAGCTTTTTCGGGGGATCTAGCTACGAGCAGTACTTC.

This chain uses TRBV4-3 with TRBJ2-7; TRBD2 matches at 11 bases. The trim removed 2 bases at V and 3 bases at J, leaving 6 bases unmatched. CDR1 and CDR2 from the germline V gene are LGHNA and YSLEER. CDR3 size: 16 residues. This chain's CDR3 is CASSQSPGLAVYEQYF. In DNA form, the CDR3 reads TGCGCCAGCAGCCAATCTCCGGGACTAGCGGTCTACGAGCAGTACTTC.

The rearrangement links TRBV29-1 to TRBJ1-2; D unclear. This CDR3 is built from 13 residues. Germline V gene data show CDR1 as SQVTM and CDR2 as ANQGSEA. Trimming stripped 5 bases from V and 6 bases from J, with 16 bases between. CDR3 residues: CSVTRVTPNGYTF. DNA for the CDR3: TGCAGCGTTACGCGGGTTACCCCCAATGGCTACACCTTC.

The chain employs TRBV2 and TRBJ2-3; TRBD2 might be the D (5 bases). Germline CDR1 is SNHLY and CDR2 is FYNNEI. Deletions cut 6 bases from V and 4 bases from J, with 8 bases between. This CDR3 has 12 amino acids. CDR3 residues: CASSNGADTQYF. DNA of the CDR3: TGTGCCAGCAGCAACGGGGCAGATACGCAGTATTTT.

This chain links TRBV5-4 with TRBJ2-7; 9 bases match TRBD2. Germline V lookup: CDR1 SGHNT, CDR2 YYREEE (reference sequence). V gave up 0 bases and J gave up 1 base; unmatched junction bases: 8. There are 17 residues in the CDR3. CDR3 protein: CASSLATSGFPSYEQYF. DNA for the CDR3: TGTGCCAGCAGCTTGGCTACTAGCGGGTTCCCTTCCTACGAGCAGTACTTC.

The genes are TRBV6-5 and TRBJ1-1; no reliable D call. Germline-derived CDR1 and CDR2 are MNHEY and SVGAGI. The length of the CDR3 is 13 residues. V lost 7 bases, J lost 1 base, and 10 bases lay in between. For the CDR3, the DNA is TGTGCCAGCACCCATACAGAGAACACTGAAGCTTTCTTT. Protein sequence: CASTHTENTEAFF.

The chain has TRBV6-5 and TRBJ2-7; D might be TRBD1 (5 bases). The V end was cut by 10 bases, the J end by 1 base, with 17 bases between. Looked up from germline, CDR1 is MNHEY and CDR2 is SVGAGI. This CDR3 contains 14 residues. The CDR3 DNA reads as TGTGCCACCTTTCGCTCCGACAGTTCCTACGAGCAGTACTTC. This sequence encodes CATFRSDSSYEQYF.

The genes are TRBV28 and TRBJ1-4; D may be TRBD1 (5 bases). V was shortened by 8 bases and J by 6 bases, with 16 bases between the two germline ends. CDR1 is MDHEN, CDR2 SYDVKM, per germline. CDR3 length: 14 amino acids. CDR3 loop: CASGQPARHEKLFF. In DNA, the CDR3 is TGTGCCAGCGGACAACCCGCGCGGCATGAAAAACTGTTTTTT.

The chain joins TRBV27 to TRBJ1-6, with D unclear. Germline V gene lookup returns CDR1 MNHEY and CDR2 SMNVEV (reference sequence). V lost 3 bases, J lost 0 bases, and 9 bases lay in between. The CDR3 extends over 16 amino acids. The CDR3 DNA sequence: TGTGCCAGCAGTTTCGAGGCCCCCTCCTATAATTCACCCCTCCACTTT. This translates into CASSFEAPSYNSPLHF.

This chain links TRBV3-1 (or the pseudogene TRBV3-2) with TRBJ1-2; tentative D call: TRBD1 (5 bases). V shed 3 bases and J shed 3 bases, with 14 bases lying between them. Germline V gives CDR1 LGHDT, CDR2 YNNKEL (reference sequence). This CDR3 has 15 residues. CDR3 bases: TGTGCCAGCAGCCAGCGAAGTTGGGGGGACTATGGCTACACCTTC. Its translation is CASSQRSWGDYGYTF.

The chain employs TRBV19 and TRBJ1-5; 8 positions agree with TRBD1. V dropped 7 bases and J dropped 5; count of bases not matched to a gene: 10. Germline V gene data show CDR1 as LNHDA and CDR2 as SQIVND (reference sequence). This CDR3 is 15 amino acids long. The CDR3 DNA reads TGTGCCAGTACCGACAGGGGTAGATCTGATCAGCCCCAGCATTTT. Residues: CASTDRGRSDQPQHF.

The chain has TRBV5-1 and TRBJ2-7; the D gene is possibly TRBD1 (5 bases). Germline CDR1 reads SGHRS; CDR2 reads YFSETQ. This CDR3 spans 18 amino acids. V lost 4 bases and J 4 bases, leaving 27 bases between the germline ends. In nucleotides, the CDR3 is TGCGCCAGCAGCGGACACGGGCGTCTTGGGGCACTAAGGTACGAGCAGTACTTC. Residues: CASSGHGRLGALRYEQYF.

The chain recombines TRBV20-1 with TRBJ2-4; 11 nucleotides match TRBD1. The J segment lost 7 bases and the V segment lost 3 bases, leaving 8 bases of the junction unmatched. CDR1 is DFQATT and CDR2 is SNEGSKA in the germline V gene (reference sequence). This CDR3 has 15 residues. This CDR3 is CSASGTGGERNIQYF. The CDR3 coding sequence is TGCAGTGCTAGTGGGACAGGGGGAGAGAGGAACATTCAGTACTTC.

The rearrangement joins TRBV30 to TRBJ1-1; no clear D gene. The CDR3 contains 13 residues. The V gene lost 5 bases and the J gene lost 8 bases, with 18 bases spanning the gap. Germline V CDR1 and CDR2: GTSNPN, SVGIG (reference sequence). The CDR3 is CAWGTVPDLEAFF. CDR3 sequence (DNA): TGTGCCTGGGGAACAGTCCCGGACTTGGAAGCTTTCTTT.

The V and J genes are TRBV6-5 and TRBJ2-2, with D possibly being TRBD2 (6 bases). This CDR3 is 14 amino acids long. V gave up 7 bases and J gave up 3 bases, with 12 bases separating them. CDR1 is MNHEY and CDR2 is SVGAGI in the germline V gene. CDR3 sequence (DNA): TGTGCCAGCACGATCGGGGGTTACACCGGGGAGCTGTTTTTT. Amino acids: CASTIGGYTGELFF.

The V and J genes are TRBV12-5 and TRBJ2-2; D gene ambiguous. The germline CDR1 and CDR2 sequences are LGHNT and FRNRAP. The CDR3 extends over 12 amino acids. Trimming removed 6 bases from V and 7 bases from J, with 9 bases in between. The CDR3 DNA reads TGTGCTAGTGGCCGAGAGATCGGGGAGCTGTTTTTT. Translated: CASGREIGELFF.

As DNA, the CDR3 is TGTGCCAGCAGCTTGTGGGAGGGAGACACTGAAGCTTTCTTT. It yields the protein CASSLWEGDTEAFF. The rearrangement joins TRBV5-8 to TRBJ1-1; D gene ambiguous. Germline V lookup: CDR1 SGHTS, CDR2 YDEGEE. V was pared by 1 base and J by 3 bases, with 10 bases between. This CDR3 has 14 residues.

The rearrangement uses TRBV20-1 and TRBJ2-3; perhaps TRBD2 as D (6 bases). Per germline, CDR1 DFQATT and CDR2 SNEGSKA (reference sequence). This CDR3 region has 14 residues. Trimming took 3 bases from V and 3 from J, leaving 13 bases between them. CDR3 sequence: CSASPRRGTDTQYF. DNA of the CDR3: TGCAGTGCTAGTCCCCGGCGGGGAACAGATACGCAGTATTTT.

The chain couples TRBV27 to TRBJ1-2; possible D gene TRBD1, 5 bases. The CDR3 is 15 residues long. In germline, CDR1 is MNHEY, CDR2 SMNVEV (reference sequence). The ends were cut back, 7 bases at V and 1 base at J, with 16 bases in the middle. The DNA for the CDR3 is TGTGCCAGCATTCAATCGCAGGGCTATAACTATGGCTACACCTTC. It is translated as CASIQSQGYNYGYTF.

This chain uses TRBV19 with TRBJ2-7; 10 bases are a match to TRBD1. From germline, CDR1 is LNHDA and CDR2 SQIVND (reference sequence). V lost 7 bases and J lost 3; bases outside the gene matches: 6. The CDR3 consists of 14 residues. The CDR3 loop reads CASKRGQGFYEQYF. As DNA, the CDR3 is TGTGCCAGTAAGCGGGGACAGGGGTTCTACGAGCAGTACTTC.

J is TRBJ2-5 and V is TRBV14; TRBD2 matches 10 bases. CDR1 SGHDN and CDR2 FVKESK come from the germline V gene. The CDR3 length is 16 residues. The trim removed 0 bases at V and 9 bases at J, leaving 10 bases unmatched. The CDR3 sequence is CASSQEILAGHGAQYF. CDR3 bases: TGTGCCAGCAGCCAAGAAATACTAGCGGGACACGGGGCCCAGTACTTC.